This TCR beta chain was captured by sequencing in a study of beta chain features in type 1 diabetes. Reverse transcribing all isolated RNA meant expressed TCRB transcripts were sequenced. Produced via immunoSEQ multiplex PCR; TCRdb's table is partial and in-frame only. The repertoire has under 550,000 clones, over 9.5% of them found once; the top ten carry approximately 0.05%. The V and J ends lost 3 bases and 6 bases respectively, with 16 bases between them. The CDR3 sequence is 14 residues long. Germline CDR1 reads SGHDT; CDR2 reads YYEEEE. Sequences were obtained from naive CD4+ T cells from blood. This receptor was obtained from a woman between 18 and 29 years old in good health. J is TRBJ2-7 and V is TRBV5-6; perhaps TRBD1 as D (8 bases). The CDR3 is CASSSRQGRGEQYV. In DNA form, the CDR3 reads TGTGCCAGCAGCTCCCGACAGGGGAGGGGCGAGCAGTACGTC.